This TCR beta chain is from a study of cytomegalovirus exposure and HLA in healthy donors. From germline, CDR1 is MGHRA and CDR2 YSYEKL. There are 14 residues in the CDR3. Trimming left V 1 base short and J 2 bases short, with 9 bases between. Generated by immunoSEQ multiplex PCR, the TCRdb table keeps only in-frame clones and is missing some. The sample lists more than 250,000 clones, about nine tenths occurring once. This TCR was sampled from a woman aged 25 to 39 in good health and CMV-seropositive. The sequencing sample was made of PBMCs. This chain links TRBV4-1 with TRBJ2-7; no clear D. CDR3 coding DNA: TGCGCCAGCAGCCAAGCGGCGGCACCCTACGAGCAGTACTTC. This translates into CASSQAAAPYEQYF.